This TCR beta chain was documented in a study of blood T cell repertoires in COVID-19. Turning to the study itself: Material from acute and convalescent COVID-19 was sourced from the United States, Italy and Spain. Sources were T cells, B-cell-depleted T cells, or PBMCs; the material itself was cDNA or gDNA.

Authors' methods: Amplification from reference gene primers served as the basis for estimated nucleated cell counts. Clones were read by immunoSEQ multiplex PCR, and TCRdb kept only the in-frame ones, dropping some. Clone size and V and J calls were adopted from that table, with D and trimming inferred from the DNA. The profile shows 200,000 to 300,000 clones, around 88% of them singletons. V was shortened by 1 base and J by 4 bases, with 9 bases between the two germline ends. CDR3 size: 14 residues. Germline CDR1 and CDR2: LGHDT and YNNKEL (reference sequence). The TCR sequence derives from a man older than 75 with acute or convalescent COVID-19. The chain employs TRBV3-1 (or the pseudogene TRBV3-2) and TRBJ2-3; D remains ambiguous. The sequencing sample was made of peripheral blood. Here the CDR3 DNA reads TGTGCCAGCAGCCAAGCACCCCTAGCAGATACGCAGTATTTT. It specifies CASSQAPLADTQYF.